This T cell receptor (beta chain) was profiled in a study of technical replicates of blood from a few donors. J was trimmed by 3 bases and V by 9 bases; bases with no gene match: 10. The CDR3 runs to 14 residues. TCRdb's copy holds only in-frame clones and misses some; the assay was immunoSEQ multiplex PCR. The data show approximately 79,000 clones, approximately 97% seen once. The sequence was obtained from a human donor in good health. Specimen: T cells isolated from PBMCs. The chain combines TRBV6-7 with TRBJ2-5, with 7 bases aligning to TRBD2. TRBV6-7 is an ORF, with its function uncertain. The CDR3 bases are TGTGCCAGAAACGGCGGGAGTGAGGAAGAGACCCAGTACTTC. As protein: CARNGGSEEETQYF.